The sample holds a few counts of the clone carrying this T cell receptor (beta chain). The antigen remains unidentified. This entry comes from a study of response to subunit inactivated influenza vaccine. V lost 4 bases, J lost 0 bases, and 6 bases stayed unmatched. The germline gives CDR1 SGHNT, CDR2 YYREEE (reference sequence). This CDR3 contains 15 residues. Study-wide results and limits: After each seasonal influenza vaccination, few new T cells are recruited, the authors suggested.

Using its own MiXCR run on the RT-PCR reads, TCRdb lists one record per CDR3 protein. This table holds about 700,000 distinct CDR3 sequences, around 15% found once. The clonotype comes from a man aged 50 or older who received an inactivated influenza vaccine. The V call is TRBV5-4, the J call TRBJ2-7; 8 bases agree with TRBD1. The sample here was PBMCs from blood, taken roughly 2 weeks before vaccination. CDR3 coding DNA: TGTGCCAGCAGCAGGGACAGGAGCCGCTCCTACGAGCAGTACTTC. This encodes CASSRDRSRSYEQYF.